A single sample is the source of the 15 T cell receptor beta chains below, sequenced in a study of glioma-infiltrating T cells after dendritic cell vaccination. Assay used: immunoSEQ multiplex PCR; TCRdb lists only in-frame clones, some missing. The sample shows more than 100,000 clones, approximately 80% of them seen only once. This material consisted of blood, taken before dendritic cell vaccination. The receptors come from a human donor with glioblastoma.

The V gene is TRBV7-8, the J gene TRBJ2-2; D is unclear. Trimming removed 1 base from V and 1 base from J, with 7 bases in between. The CDR3 covers 15 residues. The V gene's germline CDR1 is SGHVS and CDR2 FQNEAQ. Written as DNA, the CDR3 is TGTGCCAGCAGCTTAGATATATGGAACACCGGGGAGCTGTTTTTT. Translation gives CASSLDIWNTGELFF.

The count of this clone is one. The rearrangement uses TRBV19 and TRBJ1-5; no clear D gene. The germline V and J ends were trimmed by 5 bases and 4 bases, with 9 bases remaining between them. The CDR3 totals 13 residues. Germline assignment: CDR1 LNHDA and CDR2 SQIVND (reference sequence). This CDR3 reads CASSSLDNQPQHF. The DNA of the CDR3 is TGTGCCAGTAGTTCCTTAGATAATCAGCCCCAGCATTTT.

This chain uses TRBV25-1 with TRBJ2-3; 8 bases line up with TRBD2. The germline gives CDR1 MGHDK, CDR2 SYGVNS. V was pared by 8 bases and J by 4 bases, with 14 bases of the junction left unmatched. The CDR3 extends over 16 amino acids. This chain's CDR3 is CASSQVAGGFPDTQYF. Written as DNA, the CDR3 is TGTGCCAGCTCCCAGGTGGCGGGGGGCTTCCCAGATACGCAGTATTTT.

J is TRBJ1-1 and V is TRBV28; D ambiguous. The CDR3 has 14 amino acids. Germline V gives CDR1 MDHEN, CDR2 SYDVKM. Trimming shortened V by 3 bases and J by 1 base, and 9 bases separated the two germline ends. Here the CDR3 DNA reads TGTGCCAGCAGTTTGCGCCGACAGAACACTGAAGCTTTCTTT. This encodes CASSLRRQNTEAFF.

The chain employs TRBV7-6 and TRBJ1-1; 11 bases map to TRBD1. The J segment lost 4 bases and the V segment lost 1 base, leaving 8 bases of the junction unmatched. The CDR3 spans 17 residues. Per the germline V gene, CDR1 is SGHVS and CDR2 is FNYEAQ. This chain's CDR3 is CASSLVRTGGRGTEAFF. The CDR3, as DNA: TGTGCCAGCAGCTTAGTGAGGACAGGGGGCCGGGGCACTGAAGCTTTCTTT. The whole variable domain, remainder taken from reference TRBV7-6 and TRBJ1-1, is GAGVSQSPRYKVTKRGQDVALRCDPISGHVSLYWYRQALGQGPEFLTYFNYEAQQDKSGLPNDRFSAERPEGSISTLTIQRTEQRDSAMYRCASSLVRTGGRGTEAFFGQGTRLTVV.

The CDR3 bases are TGTGCCAGCAGTTGGAGCTCCTACAATGAGCAGTTCTTC. Protein sequence: CASSWSSYNEQFF. This chain uses TRBV6-6 with TRBJ2-1, with D hard to call. V shed 4 bases and J shed 0 bases, with 4 bases lying between them. Looked up from germline, CDR1 is MNHNY and CDR2 is SVGAGI (reference sequence). The CDR3 is 13 amino acids.

This clone appeared a few times. The chain is built from TRBV19 and TRBJ1-1; D gene uncertain. The V end lost 2 bases, the J end lost 5 bases, and 6 bases lay between the germline ends. Germline values: CDR1 LNHDA, CDR2 SQIVND (reference sequence). This CDR3 has 12 residues. Here the CDR3 DNA reads TGTGCCAGTAGTATACGGGAAACTGAAGCTTTCTTT. Its protein product is CASSIRETEAFF.

The chain recombines TRBV10-1 with TRBJ1-5; maybe TRBD1 (5 bases). This CDR3 contains 13 residues. In germline, CDR1 is WNHNN, CDR2 SYGVQD (reference sequence). Trimming cost V 3 bases and J 4 bases, with 7 bases left between them. In DNA, the CDR3 is TGCGCCAGCAGTGATTCAGGGAATCAGCCCCAGCATTTT. Its translation is CASSDSGNQPQHF.

This clone was detected only once. The chain couples TRBV30 to TRBJ1-6, with D maybe TRBD1 (5 bases). Deletions cut 3 bases from V and 0 bases from J, with 15 bases between. Germline CDR1 reads GTSNPN; CDR2 reads SVGIG (reference sequence). This CDR3 spans 17 amino acids. CDR3: CAWSPKDDSSYNSPLHF. The CDR3 DNA sequence: TGTGCCTGGAGCCCGAAAGACGACAGCTCCTATAATTCACCCCTCCACTTT.

The chain recombines TRBV7-3 with TRBJ2-5; D is perhaps TRBD2 (5 bases). The CDR3 covers 14 residues. The germline V gene encodes CDR1 SGHTA and CDR2 FQGTGA. The germline V and J ends were trimmed by 1 base and 3 bases, with 9 bases remaining between them. CDR3: CASSLNYGEETQYF. The CDR3 coding sequence is TGTGCCAGCAGCTTAAATTACGGGGAAGAGACCCAGTACTTC.

This chain connects TRBV4-3 to TRBJ2-2, with a possible D match to TRBD2 (6 bases). V gave up 4 bases and J gave up 5 bases, with 11 bases separating them. This CDR3 has 14 amino acids. From germline, CDR1 is LGHNA and CDR2 YSLEER. CDR3 nucleotides: TGCGCCAGCAGCCGGGGGGTGGGGACCGGGGAGCTGTTTTTT. Its translation: CASSRGVGTGELFF.

This clone was seen once. The J gene is TRBJ2-1, the V gene TRBV6-1; 7 positions match TRBD1. The V segment lost 2 bases and the J segment 4 bases; nucleotides outside the gene matches: 5. Looked up from germline, CDR1 is MNHNS and CDR2 is SASEGT. The CDR3 is 15 amino acids. The CDR3, as DNA: TGTGCCAGCAGTGAACCGGGACAGATATACAATGAGCAGTTCTTC. Its protein product is CASSEPGQIYNEQFF.

This chain uses TRBV30 with TRBJ1-1, with 10 nucleotides matching TRBD1. The CDR3 length is 11 residues. Trimming took 8 bases from V and 6 from J; bases not matched to a gene: 3. The germline CDR1 and CDR2 sequences are GTSNPN and SVGIG (reference sequence). This CDR3 reads CAGQGEAEAFF. The CDR3 DNA is TGTGCCGGACAGGGGGAGGCTGAAGCTTTCTTT.

The chain links TRBV4-2 to TRBJ1-2; 8 nucleotides agree with TRBD1. The CDR3 has 20 residues. Germline loops: CDR1 LGHNA, CDR2 YNFKEQ. Trimming took 2 bases from V and 4 from J; bases not matched to a gene: 21. CDR3 sequence: CASSQQPRSMRRDRGYGYTF. CDR3 nucleotide sequence: TGTGCCAGCAGCCAACAGCCAAGATCGATGCGGCGTGACAGGGGCTATGGCTACACCTTC.

V is TRBV5-6 and J is TRBJ2-3, with 8 bases lining up with TRBD1. V lost 3 bases to trimming and J lost 6 bases; unmatched junction nucleotides: 9. Germline lookup yields CDR1 SGHDT and CDR2 YYEEEE. The CDR3 covers 15 residues. The CDR3 sequence is CASSYLDRVADTQYF. The CDR3 nucleotides are TGTGCCAGCAGCTACTTGGACAGGGTGGCGGATACGCAGTATTTT.